This passage covers 3 T cell receptor beta chains from one sample sequenced in a study of blood T cell repertoires in COVID-19. Assay: immunoSEQ multiplex PCR; the TCRdb copy retains only in-frame clones and omits some. The sample consists of 180,000 or so clones, about 85% of them appearing once. What was sequenced was peripheral blood. Receptors were obtained from a woman of 80 years or more with acute or convalescent COVID-19.

V is TRBV7-9 and J is TRBJ2-5, with 14 bases lining up with TRBD2. V trimming: 2 bases; J trimming: 5 bases; junction bases outside the gene matches: 13. Germline V lookup: CDR1 SEHNR, CDR2 FQNEAQ (reference sequence). The CDR3 covers 19 residues. CDR3 sequence reads: CASSLPGRWGLAGVETQYF. In DNA form, the CDR3 reads TGTGCCAGCAGCTTACCGGGAAGATGGGGACTAGCGGGGGTGGAGACCCAGTACTTC.

The chain couples TRBV5-6 to TRBJ1-2, with 8 bases fitting TRBD1. J lost 2 bases, V lost 3 bases, and 9 bases had no gene match. The germline gives CDR1 SGHDT, CDR2 YYEEEE. The CDR3 spans 16 residues. CDR3 sequence reads: CASSSSRDRTNYGYTF. The CDR3 coding sequence is TGTGCCAGCAGCTCTTCTCGGGACAGGACCAACTATGGCTACACCTTC.

V is TRBV5-5 and J is TRBJ2-5; D perhaps matches TRBD2 (6 bases). Trimming took off 0 bases at V and 5 bases at J, with 8 bases between the two ends. Germline lookup yields CDR1 SGHKS and CDR2 YYEKEE (reference sequence). The CDR3 contains 13 residues. CDR3 residues: CASSLAGRETQYF. In DNA form, the CDR3 reads TGTGCCAGCAGCTTGGCAGGGAGGGAGACCCAGTACTTC. Complete variable domain (other parts from reference TRBV5-5 and TRBJ2-5): DAGVTQSPTHLIKTRGQQVTLRCSPISGHKSVSWYQQVLGQGPQFIFQYYEKEERGRGNFPDRFSARQFPNYSSELNVNALLLGDSALYLCASSLAGRETQYFGPGTRLLVL.